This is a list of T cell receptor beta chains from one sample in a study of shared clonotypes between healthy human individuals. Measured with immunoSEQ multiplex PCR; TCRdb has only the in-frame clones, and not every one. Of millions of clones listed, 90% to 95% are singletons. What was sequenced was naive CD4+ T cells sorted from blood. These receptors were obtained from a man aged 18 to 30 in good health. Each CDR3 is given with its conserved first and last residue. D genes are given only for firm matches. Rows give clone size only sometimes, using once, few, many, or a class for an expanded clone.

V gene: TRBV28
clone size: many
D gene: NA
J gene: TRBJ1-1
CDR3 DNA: TGTGCCAGCAGTCACAGGGATTTGAAAGCTTTCTTT
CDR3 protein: CASSHRDLKAFF

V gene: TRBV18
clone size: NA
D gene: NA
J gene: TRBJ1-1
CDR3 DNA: TGTGCCAGCTCAGCGGACGACCGGAACACTGAAGCTTTCTTT
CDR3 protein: CASSADDRNTEAFF

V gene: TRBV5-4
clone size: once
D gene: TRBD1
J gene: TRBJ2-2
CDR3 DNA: TGTGCCAGCAGCTTGGGACAGGGCGGCACCGGGGAGCTGTTTTTT
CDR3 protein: CASSLGQGGTGELFF

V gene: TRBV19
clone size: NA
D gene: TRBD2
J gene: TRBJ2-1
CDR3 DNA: TGTGCTAGCACAACTAGCGGGGGGATGTCCTACAATGAGCAGTTCTTC
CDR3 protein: CASTTSGGMSYNEQFF

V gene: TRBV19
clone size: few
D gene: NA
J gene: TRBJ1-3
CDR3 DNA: TGTGCCAGTAGTATGAATGGGCTGCGAGGAAACACCATATATTTT
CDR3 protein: CASSMNGLRGNTIYF

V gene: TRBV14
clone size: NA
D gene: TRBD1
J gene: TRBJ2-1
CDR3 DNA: TGTGCCAGCGCCGGGGCCCGCAGGGGGCACAATGAGCAGTTCTTC
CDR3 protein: CASAGARRGHNEQFF

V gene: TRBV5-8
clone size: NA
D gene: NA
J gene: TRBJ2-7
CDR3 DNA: TGTGCCAGCACCCCCGGGGCCACCTACGAGCAGTACTTC
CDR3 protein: CASTPGATYEQYF

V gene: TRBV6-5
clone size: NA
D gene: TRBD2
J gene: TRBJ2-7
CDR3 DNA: TGTGCCAGCAGTTCAGCGGGGGGGCCGTACGAGCAGTACTTC
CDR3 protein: CASSSAGGPYEQYF

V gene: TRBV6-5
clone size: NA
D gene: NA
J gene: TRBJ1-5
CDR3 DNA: TGTGCCAGCAGTTACTCCCGAAATCAGCCCCAGCATTTT
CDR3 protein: CASSYSRNQPQHF

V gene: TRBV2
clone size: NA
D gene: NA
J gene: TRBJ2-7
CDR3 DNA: TGTGCCAGCAGTGAATCGTACGGAACCTACGAGCAGTACTTC
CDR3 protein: CASSESYGTYEQYF

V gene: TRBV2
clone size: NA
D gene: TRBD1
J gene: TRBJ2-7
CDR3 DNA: TGTGCCAGCAGTGCCGGGACAGGGAGATACGAGCAGTACTTC
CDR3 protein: CASSAGTGRYEQYF

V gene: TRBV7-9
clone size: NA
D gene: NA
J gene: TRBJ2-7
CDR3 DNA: TGTGCCAGCAGCTTACCTACATTGACCTACGAGCAGTACTTC
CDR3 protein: CASSLPTLTYEQYF

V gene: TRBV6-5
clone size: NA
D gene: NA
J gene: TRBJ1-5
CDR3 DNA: TGTGCCAGCAGTTACGGAGAGGATCAGCCCCAGCATTTT
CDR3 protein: CASSYGEDQPQHF

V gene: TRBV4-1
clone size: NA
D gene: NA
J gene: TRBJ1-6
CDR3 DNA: TGCGCCAGCAGCCAAGATATGGAAATTCCCCTCCACTTT
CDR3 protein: CASSQDMEIPLHF

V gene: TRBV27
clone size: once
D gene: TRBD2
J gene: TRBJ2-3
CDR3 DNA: TGTGCCAGCAGTTTAACAGGACTAGTCAGCACAGATACGCAGTATTTT
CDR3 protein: CASSLTGLVSTDTQYF